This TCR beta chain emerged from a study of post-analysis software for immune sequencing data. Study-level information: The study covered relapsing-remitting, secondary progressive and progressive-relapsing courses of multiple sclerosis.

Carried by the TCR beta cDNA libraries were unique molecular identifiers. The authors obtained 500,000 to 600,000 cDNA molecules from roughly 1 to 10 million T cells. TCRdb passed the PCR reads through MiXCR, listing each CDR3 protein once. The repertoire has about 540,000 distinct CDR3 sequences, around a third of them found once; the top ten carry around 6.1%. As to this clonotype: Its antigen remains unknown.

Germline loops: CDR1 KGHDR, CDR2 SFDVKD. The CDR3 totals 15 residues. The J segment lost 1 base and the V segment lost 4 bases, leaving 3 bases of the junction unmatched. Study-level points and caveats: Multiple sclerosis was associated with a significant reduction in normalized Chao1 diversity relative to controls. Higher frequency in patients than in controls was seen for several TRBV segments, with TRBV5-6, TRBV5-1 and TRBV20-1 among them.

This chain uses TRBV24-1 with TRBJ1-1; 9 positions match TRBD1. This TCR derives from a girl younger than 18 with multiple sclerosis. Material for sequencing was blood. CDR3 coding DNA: TGTGCCACCAGTGAATCGGGACAGGGGAACACTGAAGCTTTCTTT. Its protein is CATSESGQGNTEAFF.